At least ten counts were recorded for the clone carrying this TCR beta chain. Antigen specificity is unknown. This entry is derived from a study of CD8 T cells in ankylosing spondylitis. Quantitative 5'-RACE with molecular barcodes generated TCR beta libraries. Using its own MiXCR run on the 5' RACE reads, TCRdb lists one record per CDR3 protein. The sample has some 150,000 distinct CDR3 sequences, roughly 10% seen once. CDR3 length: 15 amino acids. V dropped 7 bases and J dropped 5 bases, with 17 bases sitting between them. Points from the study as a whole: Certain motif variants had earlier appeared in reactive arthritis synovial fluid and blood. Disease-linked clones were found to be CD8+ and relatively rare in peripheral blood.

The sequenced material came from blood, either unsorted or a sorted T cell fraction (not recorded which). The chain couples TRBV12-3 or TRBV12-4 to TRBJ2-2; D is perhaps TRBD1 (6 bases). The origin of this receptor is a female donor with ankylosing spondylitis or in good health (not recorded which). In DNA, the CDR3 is TGTGCCAGCATCCAATCCGGGACACCGACCGGGGAGCTGTTTTTT. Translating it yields CASIQSGTPTGELFF.